This is a list of T cell receptor beta chains from one sample in a study of shared clonotypes between healthy human individuals. Only in-frame clones appear in the TCRdb table, and some are missing; sequencing was by immunoSEQ multiplex PCR. The table lists millions of clones, more than 80% of them singletons. Sequencing was carried out using naive CD4+ T cells sorted from blood. Every receptor here comes from a young man in good health. CDR3s include the opening cysteine and the closing phenylalanine or tryptophan. The order of the fields is J gene, D gene, V gene, CDR3 protein. The D gene is left open where the match is weak.

>TRBJ2-7|TRBD2|TRBV5-6
CASSGRRLAETYEQYF
>TRBJ2-5|NA|TRBV29-1
CSVMVQETQYF
>TRBJ1-1|NA|TRBV5-8
CACTNRERGGNTEAFF
>TRBJ2-3|NA|TRBV29-1
CSVEGPGHTDTQYF
>TRBJ2-7|NA|TRBV7-3
CASSLNWAYEQYF
>TRBJ2-1|TRBD2|TRBV5-6
CASRDRTSGASYNEQFF
>TRBJ2-7|NA|TRBV7-2
CASSSSGLKATPPYEQYF
>TRBJ1-5|NA|TRBV6-5
CASSYSGLSNQPQHF
>TRBJ1-2|NA|TRBV19
CASSVARVANYGYTF
>TRBJ2-3|NA|TRBV7-9
CASSLSSGERADTQYF
>TRBJ1-1|NA|TRBV7-8
CASSLGGGTEAFF
>TRBJ2-1|NA|TRBV2
CASTPGNEQFF
>TRBJ2-1|NA|TRBV19
CASSARDLETYNEQFF
>TRBJ2-7|NA|TRBV18
CASSPDSGEQYF
>TRBJ2-7|TRBD2|TRBV4-1
CASSQNRLGLAGDIYEQYF
>TRBJ2-2|NA|TRBV5-1
CASSLGGTVTGELFF
>TRBJ2-1|NA|TRBV27
CASRQGSYNEQFF
>TRBJ2-3|TRBD2|TRBV5-1
CASRSSGGDTQYF
>TRBJ1-4|NA|TRBV5-1
CASRLGQDEKLFF
>TRBJ1-6|NA|TRBV7-2
CASSFGNSPLHF
>TRBJ2-2|TRBD2|TRBV7-2
CASSPSLGGIQELFF
>TRBJ1-1|NA|TRBV10-3
CAITAHENTEAFF
>TRBJ1-1|NA|TRBV7-9
CASSQGLMIGTEAFF
>TRBJ1-5|NA|TRBV10-2
CASILKGDNQPQHF
>TRBJ1-1|NA|TRBV15
CATSVRRESGTEAFF
>TRBJ1-2|NA|TRBV7-2
CASSLFSESHGYTF
>TRBJ1-5|NA|TRBV7-2
CASSFPSDNFFRGNQPQHF
>TRBJ1-4|NA|TRBV30
CAWSMQVNEKLFF
>TRBJ1-1|NA|TRBV18
CASSPNKDYTEAFF
>TRBJ1-5|NA|TRBV28
CASSFPRQVGNQPQHF
>TRBJ2-7|NA|TRBV10-1
CASSEGQSGDEQYF
>TRBJ2-1|NA|TRBV10-3
CAISESQGNNEQFF
>TRBJ2-7|TRBD1|TRBV5-6
CASSSGDRASYEQYF
>TRBJ1-4|NA|TRBV5-6
CASSSLGDEKLFF
>TRBJ2-5|TRBD1|TRBV6-5
CASSPSRGFGETQYF
>TRBJ1-1|NA|TRBV27
CATRPSTGPGTEAFF
>TRBJ2-7|TRBD1|TRBV4-1
CASSYPGTASYEQYF
>TRBJ1-4|TRBD1|TRBV15
CATSPGQGVSRFEKLFF
>TRBJ2-7|NA|TRBV4-1
CASSQGGNRFVYEQYF
>TRBJ2-3|TRBD1|TRBV7-9
CASSTNRGRSDTQYF
>TRBJ1-3|NA|TRBV14
CASSQYPPGPGNTIYF
>TRBJ1-2|TRBD1|TRBV27
CASSPRTGQNGYTF
>TRBJ2-3|TRBD2|TRBV2
CASRPFGGGSDTQYF
>TRBJ1-5|NA|TRBV23-1
CASLWGHYSNQPQHF
>TRBJ2-1|TRBD1|TRBV19
CATRLQGADEQFF
>TRBJ1-5|TRBD1|TRBV4-1
CASSRDRTSNQPQHF
>TRBJ1-4|NA|TRBV2
CASSQGPTREKLFF
>TRBJ1-6|NA|TRBV18
CASSPQGAGAPLHF
>TRBJ2-1|TRBD2|TRBV29-1
CSVEQIAGGPNEQFF
>TRBJ1-4|NA|TRBV6-1
CASSRTTTNEKLFF
>TRBJ2-7|TRBD2|TRBV10-3
CAISDIAGGGEQYF
>TRBJ1-2|NA|TRBV30
CALGGGYGYTF
>TRBJ2-7|NA|TRBV28
CASRGQGRYEQYF
>TRBJ2-5|NA|TRBV18
CASSNKRETQYF
>TRBJ2-1|TRBD2|TRBV7-2
CASSRTSGVSYNEQFF
>TRBJ1-5|NA|TRBV28
CASSLGNQPQHF
>TRBJ1-1|NA|TRBV6-6
CASQQGGQNTEAFF
>TRBJ2-2|NA|TRBV6-1
CASSGLNTGELFF
>TRBJ1-5|NA|TRBV5-5
CASSPFAGVSNQPQHF
>TRBJ2-1|TRBD2|TRBV4-3
CASSQDPHLAGAYNEQFF